This TCR beta chain stems from a study of a mutant IDH1 vaccine in newly diagnosed glioma (dated by TCRdb to about 2021). With respect to the entire study: Vaccination began 4-6 weeks after radiotherapy alone, or alongside temozolomide cycles in the chemotherapy-containing groups. Peripheral blood samples were drawn at six visits, namely V03 (baseline), V05, V07, V10, V12 and V13. The week-35 safety follow-up took place at visit V12, and the week-47 end of study took place at visit V13. Before enrollment, most patients had been given radiochemotherapy with temozolomide as standard therapy, while the rest had received either radiotherapy alone or temozolomide alone. Of the approximately 32 treated patients, approximately 62% were male and approximately 40% were female, and the mean age was approximately 40 years. For exploratory analyses, longitudinal TCRB deep sequencing was carried out in some 25 treated patients wherever samples were available. The full study reports these points: Availability determined which PBMC samples were chosen for TCRB deep sequencing. Immune responses induced by the vaccine were seen in 90% to 95% of patients across multiple MHC alleles. The authors stated that sample limitations prevented analyses of patient blood samples from being reproduced. Changes in the top peripheral T cell clonotypes picked up by TCRB sequencing did not appear to be linked to pseudoprogression.

Libraries came from the immunoSEQ multiplex PCR assay. Following the manufacturer's protocol, the hsTCRB Kit was used to amplify rearranged TCR beta chain sequences. An Illumina MiSeq was used to sequence the TCRB libraries. Per the authors' processing: The kit vendor's proprietary platform handled demultiplexing, trimming and gene mapping. Not all clones reach the TCRdb copy of this immuneACCESS table, which keeps in-frame sequences only. Checked studies attribute under half of the gap to unresolved V genes and leave the rest unexplained. V and J calls and clone size are as listed in that table; D and trimming were resolved from the DNA. For this sample there are approximately 100,000 clones; around 92% appear just once. Of the sample, over 0.6% falls within the top ten clones. Trimming at the junction amounts to 3 bases on V and 3 bases on J, and the germline ends lie 6 bases apart. From the cysteine up to the phenylalanine, the CDR3 has a length of 12 residues. Of all the DNA, just the CDR3 is kept, 36 bases in frame from base 1. From the germline V gene, CDR1 is SNHLY and CDR2 is FYNNEI.

Note on this clone: The antigen it recognizes is unknown. No much larger clone is present one base from it, and per-base qualities are unavailable.

The time point label on this specimen signifies: week 47, end of study. A 20-mer mutant IDH1 peptide at 300 micrograms in Montanide made up each vaccine dose, which was injected subcutaneously together with topical imiquimod. Across visits V03 through V10, patients got a total of eight vaccinations, given in weeks 1, 3, 5, 7, 11, 15, 19 and 23. All donors had newly diagnosed IDH1-mutant astrocytomas of WHO grade 3 or 4 that showed loss of nuclear ATRX. The samples were drawn from NOA16, a multicentre, single-arm, open-label phase I trial in Germany that tested a mutant IDH1 peptide vaccine in humans for the first time. Genomic DNA for TCRB sequencing was extracted from EDTA blood using the DNeasy Blood and Tissue Kit.

The chain links TRBV2 with TRBJ2-7, with no D gene named confidently. Sequenced material: PBMCs, taken from a glioma patient whose treatment included an IDH1 peptide vaccine. This TCR was sampled from a woman between 50 and 59 years old with glioma. The CDR3 protein is CASSEQNYEQYF. Read as DNA, the sequence is TGTGCCAGCAGTGAGCAGAACTACGAGCAGTACTTC.